This entry is about one TCR beta chain. What it binds is unknown. This PCR relied on a set of 60 Vbeta primers and 13 Jbeta primers. This table comes from immunoSEQ multiplex PCR, and its TCRdb copy is limited to in-frame clones, with some not included. This table holds more than 95,000 clones, about 80% found once. V shed 2 bases, J shed 1 base, and the junction held 7 bases outside the gene matches. This CDR3 is 16 amino acids long. Germline V CDR1 and CDR2: MGHRA, YSYEKL. This sample is part of a study of cytomegalovirus exposure and HLA in healthy donors. The study, taken as a whole, reports: HLA alleles were associated with fewer than 20,000 TCR beta sequences in a later analysis at 0.05 false discovery rate.

The receptor's source is a man aged 25-45 years in good health and CMV-seropositive. The sample taken for sequencing was PBMCs. This sequence joins TRBV4-1 and TRBJ2-7, with 8 bases identical to TRBD1. CDR3 nucleotides: TGCGCCAGCAGCCAACCGGGACAGGCCAGATCCTACGAGCAGTACTTC. It specifies CASSQPGQARSYEQYF.